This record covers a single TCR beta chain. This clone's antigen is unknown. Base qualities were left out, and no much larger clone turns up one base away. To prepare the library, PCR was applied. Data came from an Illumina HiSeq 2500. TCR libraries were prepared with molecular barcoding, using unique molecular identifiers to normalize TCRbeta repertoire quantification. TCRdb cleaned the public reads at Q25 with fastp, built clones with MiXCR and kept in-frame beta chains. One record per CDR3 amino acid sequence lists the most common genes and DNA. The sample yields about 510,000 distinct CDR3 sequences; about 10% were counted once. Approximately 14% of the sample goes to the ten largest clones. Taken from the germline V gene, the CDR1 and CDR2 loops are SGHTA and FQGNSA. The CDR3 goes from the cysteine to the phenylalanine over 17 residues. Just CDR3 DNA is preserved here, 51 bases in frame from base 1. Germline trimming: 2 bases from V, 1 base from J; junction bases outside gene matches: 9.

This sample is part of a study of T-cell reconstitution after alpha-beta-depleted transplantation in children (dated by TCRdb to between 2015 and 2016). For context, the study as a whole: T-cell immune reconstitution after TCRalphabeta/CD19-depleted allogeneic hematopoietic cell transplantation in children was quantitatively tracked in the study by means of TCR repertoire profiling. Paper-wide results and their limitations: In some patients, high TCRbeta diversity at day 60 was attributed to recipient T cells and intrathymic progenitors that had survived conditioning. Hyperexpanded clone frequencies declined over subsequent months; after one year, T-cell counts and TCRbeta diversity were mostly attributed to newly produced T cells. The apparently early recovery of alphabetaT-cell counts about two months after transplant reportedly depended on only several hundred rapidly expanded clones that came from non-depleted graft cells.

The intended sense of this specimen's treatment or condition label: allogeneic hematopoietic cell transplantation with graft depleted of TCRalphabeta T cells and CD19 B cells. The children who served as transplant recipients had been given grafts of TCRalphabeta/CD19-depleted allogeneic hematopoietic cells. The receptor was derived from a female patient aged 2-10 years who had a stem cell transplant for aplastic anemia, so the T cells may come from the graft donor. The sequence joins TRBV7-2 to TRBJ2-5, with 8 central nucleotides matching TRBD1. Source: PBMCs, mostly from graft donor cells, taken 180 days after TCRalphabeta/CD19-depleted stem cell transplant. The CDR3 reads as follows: CASSLQLTGAFQETQYF. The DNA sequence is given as TGTGCCAGCAGCTTACAATTGACAGGGGCCTTCCAAGAGACCCAGTACTTC.